These 26 T cell receptor beta chains were all obtained from the same sample, sequenced in a study of shared clonotypes between healthy human individuals. CD45RO-negative cells were positively selected for CCR7, leaving out terminally differentiated effector memory CD45RA+ cells. The data were produced by immunoSEQ multiplex PCR, yet TCRdb's version contains in-frame clones alone and is incomplete. The sample lists under 700,000 clones, roughly 96% occurring once. Sample: naive CD8+ T cells sorted from blood. All receptors derive from a woman younger than 45 in good health.

The chain carries TRBV28 and TRBJ2-7; D not certain. CDR3 size: 15 residues. From germline, CDR1 is MDHEN and CDR2 SYDVKM. The V and J ends lost 6 bases and 0 bases respectively, with 15 bases between them. The DNA for the CDR3 is TGTGCCAGCAGCTCACACCAGGTTAGCTCCTACGAGCAGTACTTC. Translating it yields CASSSHQVSSYEQYF.

This chain joins TRBV6-6 and TRBJ2-7; 8 nucleotides match TRBD1. Germline-derived CDR1 and CDR2 are MNHNY and SVGAGI (reference sequence). The CDR3 is 14 residues long. With V trimmed by 0 bases and J by 5 bases, 3 bases remained unmatched. The CDR3 here is CASSYSAGGDEQYF. Here the CDR3 DNA reads TGTGCCAGCAGTTACTCGGCAGGGGGCGACGAGCAGTACTTC.

The chain employs TRBV7-9 and TRBJ2-5, with TRBD1 identical over 9 bases. V dropped 4 bases and J dropped 5; count of bases not matched to a gene: 8. Germline assignment: CDR1 SEHNR and CDR2 FQNEAQ (reference sequence). CDR3 length: 15 amino acids. Here the CDR3 DNA reads TGTGCCAGCAGCTCAACAGGGGGCGCGGGGGAGACCCAGTACTTC. Its translation is CASSSTGGAGETQYF.

The chain has TRBV7-9 and TRBJ1-2, with no clear D. The CDR3 loop spans 12 amino acids. Germline V lookup: CDR1 SEHNR, CDR2 FQNEAQ (reference sequence). Trimming cost V 7 bases and J 4 bases, with 10 bases left between them. The CDR3 DNA follows: TGTGCCAGCATCGGAAACAGCTATGGCTACACCTTC. This translates into CASIGNSYGYTF.

Only a few counts were recorded for this clone. The chain recombines TRBV19 with TRBJ1-2; D call uncertain. There are 12 residues in the CDR3. Between the trimmed V and J ends, which lost 5 bases and 2 bases, there was a span of 6 bases. Per germline, CDR1 LNHDA and CDR2 SQIVND (reference sequence). The CDR3 reads CASSVMNYGYTF. The CDR3 DNA reads as TGTGCCAGTAGTGTGATGAACTATGGCTACACCTTC.

The gene calls are TRBV19 and TRBJ2-7; D unresolved. CDR3 length: 12 amino acids. The ends were cut back, 3 bases at V and 4 bases at J, with 7 bases in the middle. Germline-derived CDR1 and CDR2 are LNHDA and SQIVND (reference sequence). As DNA, the CDR3 is TGTGCCAGTAGTATGGTAGATTACGAGCAGTACTTC. It is translated as CASSMVDYEQYF.

Worth noting for this clone: In the same sample, other DNA sequences code for this CDR3. V and J are TRBV9 and TRBJ2-1; D is uncertain. Germline-derived CDR1 and CDR2 are SGDLS and YYNGEE. This CDR3 has 11 residues. The germline V and J ends were trimmed by 1 base and 6 bases, with 2 bases remaining between them. CDR3 protein: CASSVSNEQFF. The CDR3 DNA follows: TGTGCCAGCAGCGTATCCAATGAGCAGTTCTTC. The full variable domain, its missing parts supplied by reference TRBV9 and TRBJ2-1, is DSGVTQTPKHLITATGQRVTLRCSPRSGDLSVYWYQQSLDQGLQFLIQYYNGEERAKGNILERFSAQQFPDLHSELNLSSLELGDSALYFCASSVSNEQFFGPGTRLTVL.

The chain couples TRBV7-9 to TRBJ1-1, with unresolved D. V was trimmed by 7 bases and J by 1 base, leaving 19 bases between them. The CDR3 totals 16 residues. The germline gives CDR1 SEHNR, CDR2 FQNEAQ (reference sequence). The DNA of the CDR3 is TGTGCCAGCATCCCCGATAAAGGTCGGGCGAACACTGAAGCTTTCTTT. It is translated as CASIPDKGRANTEAFF.

V gene TRBV9 combines with J gene TRBJ2-7; 8 positions agree with TRBD1. Looked up from germline, CDR1 is SGDLS and CDR2 is YYNGEE. Germline trimming cut 2 bases from V and 5 bases from J; bases unmatched to any gene: 9. The CDR3 sequence is 15 residues long. The CDR3 nucleotides are TGTGCCAGCAGCGTCACCGGGACAGGTCTTGACGAGCAGTACTTC. Amino acid sequence: CASSVTGTGLDEQYF.

The rearrangement links TRBV29-1 to TRBJ2-7; 8 bases are a match to TRBD2. Germline CDR1 reads SQVTM; CDR2 reads ANQGSEA. Unmatched junction bases numbered 8, after V lost 3 bases and J lost 7 bases. The CDR3 has 13 residues. CDR3 nucleotides: TGCAGCGTTGAGCCCAGCGGGAGAAGTGAGCAGTACTTC. It yields the protein CSVEPSGRSEQYF.

The CDR3 nucleotides are TGTGCCAGCAGTTCACTGGACTTCGCCTACGAGCAGTACTTC. Translating it yields CASSSLDFAYEQYF. V usage is TRBV28 and J usage is TRBJ2-7; tentatively, D is TRBD2 (5 bases). The germline V gene encodes CDR1 MDHEN and CDR2 SYDVKM. The CDR3 is 14 residues long. Trimming shortened V by 4 bases and J by 2 bases, and 12 bases separated the two germline ends.

This chain connects TRBV4-1 to TRBJ1-5, with D perhaps TRBD1 (6 bases). With 0 bases removed from V and 10 bases from J, the gap between germline ends came to 22 bases. Germline lookup yields CDR1 MGHRA and CDR2 YSYEKL. This CDR3 contains 17 residues. In nucleotides, the CDR3 is TGCGCCAGCAGCCAAGAAACACAGTTTCCCGCAGGGGCACCCCAGCATTTT. It encodes CASSQETQFPAGAPQHF.

V usage is TRBV18 and J usage is TRBJ2-7, with TRBD1 matching over 9 bases. V was pared by 4 bases and J by 1 base, with 11 bases of the junction left unmatched. Germline-derived CDR1 and CDR2 are KGHSH and LQKENI. This CDR3 contains 17 residues. Written as DNA, the CDR3 is TGTGCCAGCTCACTAACGACAGGGGGAACCCTTTCCTACGAGCAGTACTTC. It codes for CASSLTTGGTLSYEQYF.

V usage is TRBV7-8 and J usage is TRBJ2-7; maybe TRBD1 (6 bases). Trimming removed 1 base from V and 3 bases from J, with 13 bases in between. This CDR3 is 15 amino acids long. Germline V gives CDR1 SGHVS, CDR2 FQNEAQ. The CDR3 DNA follows: TGTGCCAGCAGCTTAGAGGGGGTGAGCGGCTACGAGCAGTACTTC. Its translation is CASSLEGVSGYEQYF.

This chain connects TRBV28 to TRBJ2-2, with D possibly TRBD2 on 6 matching bases. The CDR3 spans 13 residues. The germline gives CDR1 MDHEN, CDR2 SYDVKM. The V end lost 8 bases, the J end lost 6 bases, and 13 bases lay between the germline ends. The CDR3 coding sequence is TGTGCCAGCTGTACGGGGGTATCCGGGGAGCTGTTTTTT. As protein: CASCTGVSGELFF.

This chain connects TRBV27 to TRBJ1-5; D uncertain. Germline CDR1 reads MNHEY; CDR2 reads SMNVEV (reference sequence). The V gene lost 3 bases and the J gene lost 1 base, with 4 bases spanning the gap. CDR3 length: 13 amino acids. CDR3 residues: CASSFDSNQPQHF. In DNA, the CDR3 is TGTGCCAGCAGTTTTGACAGCAATCAGCCCCAGCATTTT.

This sequence joins TRBV6-5 and TRBJ2-7, with no clear D. Germline CDR1 and CDR2: MNHEY and SVGAGI. The CDR3 extends over 15 amino acids. V lost 5 bases and J lost 5, with 19 bases in between. The CDR3 sequence: CASSLSLGISHEQYF. CDR3 coding DNA: TGTGCCAGCAGTCTTAGTCTAGGTATTTCCCACGAGCAGTACTTC.

The chain couples TRBV5-4 to TRBJ2-1, with 9 positions matching TRBD2. The CDR3 is 14 residues long. Germline V gene sequence: CDR1 SGHNT, CDR2 YYREEE (reference sequence). V lost 6 bases and J lost 5; bases outside the gene matches: 6. CDR3 nucleotide sequence: TGTGCCAGCAAGGGGACTAGCAGGGACAATGAGCAGTTCTTC. Translated, it gives CASKGTSRDNEQFF.

The V and J genes are TRBV25-1 and TRBJ1-2; 7 positions agree with TRBD1. CDR1 and CDR2 from the germline V gene are MGHDK and SYGVNS. There are 14 residues in the CDR3. J gave up 4 bases and V 4 bases, and 6 bases lay outside the gene matches. CDR3 loop: CASSGDSEFYGYTF. The DNA of the CDR3 is TGTGCCAGCAGTGGGGACAGCGAATTCTATGGCTACACCTTC.

This clone was counted a single time. The chain is built from TRBV9 and TRBJ2-5; 12 nucleotides align to TRBD2. The J segment lost 4 bases and the V segment lost 0 bases, leaving 4 bases of the junction unmatched. CDR3 length equals 16 residues. Germline V gives CDR1 SGDLS, CDR2 YYNGEE. The CDR3 loop reads CASSVASGRVGETQYF. CDR3 DNA sequence: TGTGCCAGCAGCGTAGCTAGCGGGAGGGTGGGAGAGACCCAGTACTTC.

CDR3: CASSPHKTSILGTDTQYF. The DNA of the CDR3 is TGTGCCAGCAGCCCCCATAAGACTAGCATTTTGGGCACAGATACGCAGTATTTT. The genes are TRBV7-2 and TRBJ2-3; 7 bases are shared with TRBD2. CDR3 length: 18 residues. The J segment lost 1 base and the V segment lost 5 bases, leaving 15 bases of the junction unmatched. From germline, CDR1 is SGHTA and CDR2 FQGNSA.

The J gene is TRBJ1-5, the V gene TRBV5-6; 9 positions agree with TRBD1. Trimming removed 0 bases from V and 11 bases from J; junction bases left unmatched: 6. CDR1 is SGHDT and CDR2 is YYEEEE in the germline V gene. The CDR3 consists of 14 residues. DNA of the CDR3: TGTGCCAGCAGCTTGGGGACAGGGGTTGCTGCCCAGCATTTT. Translation gives CASSLGTGVAAQHF.

This chain connects TRBV27 to TRBJ2-1; D might be TRBD1 (6 bases). Germline assignment: CDR1 MNHEY and CDR2 SMNVEV (reference sequence). V was pared by 10 bases and J by 0 bases, with 16 bases between. This CDR3 is 15 amino acids long. For the CDR3, the DNA is TGTGCCATTAAAAGTAGGGGGAGCTCCTACAATGAGCAGTTCTTC. Translation gives CAIKSRGSSYNEQFF.

This chain links TRBV5-6 with TRBJ2-7; D gene unclear. CDR1 is SGHDT and CDR2 is YYEEEE in the germline V gene. The CDR3 length is 16 residues. The V end was cut by 3 bases, the J end by 2 bases, with 18 bases between. CDR3: CASSSDALQSPYEQYF. The CDR3, as DNA: TGTGCCAGCAGCTCCGACGCCCTACAAAGTCCCTACGAGCAGTACTTC.

V gene TRBV18 combines with J gene TRBJ2-7, with 7 bases fitting TRBD2. The CDR3 is 16 residues long. J was trimmed by 4 bases and V by 3 bases; bases with no gene match: 12. Germline V gene lookup returns CDR1 KGHSH and CDR2 LQKENI. The CDR3 nucleotides are TGTGCCAGCTCACCGACTCCGGGACTACGACTTTACGAGCAGTACTTC. Protein: CASSPTPGLRLYEQYF.

The rearrangement uses TRBV7-9 and TRBJ2-5, with D possibly being TRBD2 (6 bases). With the DNA end fitting TRBJ2-7 better, the J assignment may be wrong. The CDR3 is 11 residues long. The V gene's germline CDR1 is SEHNR and CDR2 FQNEAQ (reference sequence). The CDR3 sequence: CASVAGYEQYF. CDR3 nucleotide sequence: TGTGCCTCGGTGGCGGGGTACGAGCAGTACTTC.